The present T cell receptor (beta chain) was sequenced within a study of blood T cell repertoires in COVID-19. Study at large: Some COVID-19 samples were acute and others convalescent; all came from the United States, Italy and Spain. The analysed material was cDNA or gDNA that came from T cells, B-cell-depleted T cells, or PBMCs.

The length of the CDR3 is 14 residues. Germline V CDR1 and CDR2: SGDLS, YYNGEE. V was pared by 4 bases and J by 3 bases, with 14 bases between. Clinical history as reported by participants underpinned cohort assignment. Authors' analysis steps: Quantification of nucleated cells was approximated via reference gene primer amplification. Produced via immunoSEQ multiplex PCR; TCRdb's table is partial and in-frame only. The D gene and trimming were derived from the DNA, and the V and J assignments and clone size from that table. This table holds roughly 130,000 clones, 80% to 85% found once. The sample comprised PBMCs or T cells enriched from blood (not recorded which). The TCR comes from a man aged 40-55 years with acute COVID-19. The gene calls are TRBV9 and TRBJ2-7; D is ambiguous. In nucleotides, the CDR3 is TGTGCCAGCAGCCCCTCCGCAGGATTCTACGAGCAGTACTTC. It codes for CASSPSAGFYEQYF.